This TCR beta chain was sequenced in a study of blood T cell repertoires in COVID-19. Study details: Sites across the United States, Italy and Spain contributed samples from acute and convalescent COVID-19. T cells, B-cell-depleted T cells, or PBMCs provided the cDNA or gDNA that served as material.

This CDR3 region has 17 residues. Data came from immunoSEQ multiplex PCR; TCRdb stores just in-frame clones and leaves some out. The table has tens of thousands of clones, around 90% seen once; the top ten hold 2.5% to 3.5%. The TCR originated in a woman aged 45-59 years with active or convalescent COVID-19. This sequence joins TRBV21-1 and TRBJ1-2. TRBV21-1 is a documented pseudogene. Sequencing was done on a sample of peripheral blood. As DNA, the CDR3 is TGTGCCAGCAGCTTCCGGGACGGGTTCGTGTGGGGAGGTGGCTACACCTTC. Its protein product is CASSFRDGFVWGGGYTF.